These 17 T cell receptor beta chains originate from one sample sequenced in a study of T cell responses to AZD1222 COVID-19 vaccine. Data came from immunoSEQ multiplex PCR; TCRdb stores just in-frame clones and leaves some out. The data hold approximately 98,000 clones, with approximately 89% observed a single time. This specimen consisted of peripheral blood, obtained on day 0 of MenACWY control vaccination. These receptors came from an adult in good health.

The J gene is TRBJ2-1, the V gene TRBV14, with 7 bases aligning to TRBD1. With 7 bases clipped from V and 8 bases from J, the junction kept 11 bases outside the gene matches. Per germline, CDR1 SGHDN and CDR2 FVKESK. The CDR3 is made up of 14 amino acids. The CDR3 is CASTRQGPWDEQFF. The DNA for the CDR3 is TGTGCCAGCACCCGACAGGGTCCTTGGGATGAGCAGTTCTTC. Full variable domain (outside the CDR3, taken from reference TRBV14 and TRBJ2-1): EAGVTQFPSHSVIEKGQTVTLRCDPISGHDNLYWYRRVMGKEIKFLLHFVKESKQDESGMPNNRFLAERTGGTYSTLKVQPAELEDSGVYFCASTRQGPWDEQFFGPGTRLTVL.

This rearrangement joins TRBV6-5 to TRBJ2-1; D possibly corresponds to TRBD1 (5 bases). Germline loops: CDR1 MNHEY, CDR2 SVGAGI. Trimming shortened V by 2 bases and J by 3 bases, and 8 bases separated the two germline ends. The CDR3 consists of 14 residues. The DNA of the CDR3 is TGTGCCAGCAGTTACAAGGGGAACTACAATGAGCAGTTCTTC. This gives the protein CASSYKGNYNEQFF.

This sequence joins TRBV7-2 and TRBJ2-2; 8 nucleotides line up with TRBD2. Germline CDR1 reads SGHTA; CDR2 reads FQGNSA. The CDR3 runs to 19 residues. After removal of 4 bases from V and 6 bases from J, the junction contained 19 bases not matched to a gene. Here the CDR3 DNA reads TGTGCCAGCAGCTCTACCCCCTCTGGACTAGCCCTCCTCCCCGGGGAGCTGTTTTTT. Translation: CASSSTPSGLALLPGELFF. Based on the CDR3 plus reference TRBV7-2 and TRBJ2-2, the full variable domain is GAGVSQSPSNKVTEKGKDVELRCDPISGHTALYWYRQSLGQGLEFLIYFQGNSAPDKSGLPSDRFSAERTGGSVSTLTIQRTQQEDSAVYLCASSSTPSGLALLPGELFFGEGSRLTVL.

The chain links TRBV10-3 to TRBJ1-1; no clear D gene. With 1 base removed from V and 2 bases from J, the gap between germline ends came to 8 bases. The CDR3 has 14 residues. Germline CDR1 reads ENHRY; CDR2 reads SYGVKD. CDR3 DNA sequence: TGTGCCATCAGTGAGTTCGCAGCCAACACTGAAGCTTTCTTT. Protein: CAISEFAANTEAFF.

The chain joins TRBV27 to TRBJ1-4, with D hard to call. The ends were cut back, 2 bases at V and 5 bases at J, with 9 bases in the middle. The CDR3 sequence is 14 residues long. Germline lookup yields CDR1 MNHEY and CDR2 SMNVEV (reference sequence). The CDR3 loop is CASSLLGRNEKLFF. CDR3 DNA: TGTGCCAGCAGTTTACTCGGACGGAATGAAAAACTGTTTTTT.

The chain employs TRBV2 and TRBJ1-6, with 8 bases identical to TRBD1. The ends lost 5 bases at V and 8 bases at J; junction bases unmatched: 8. The CDR3 covers 15 residues. CDR1 and CDR2 (germline): SNHLY, FYNNEI. In DNA form, the CDR3 reads TGTGCCAGCAGTAGTAGAGGACAGGGTGATTCACCCCTCCACTTT. Amino acid sequence: CASSSRGQGDSPLHF.

CDR3 DNA: TGTGCCAGCAGCTTGTTCGGACGGGGGACTATGATTGGCTACACCTTC. Translation: CASSLFGRGTMIGYTF. The chain links TRBV5-6 to TRBJ1-2, with a weak D call TRBD1 (5 bases). The CDR3 is 16 residues long. From germline, CDR1 is SGHDT and CDR2 YYEEEE. V lost 1 base and J lost 7, with 20 bases in between. Filled out from reference TRBV5-6 and TRBJ1-2, the complete variable domain reads DAGVTQSPTHLIKTRGQQVTLRCSPKSGHDTVSWYQQALGQGPQFIFQYYEEEERQRGNFPDRFSGHQFPNYSSELNVNALLLGDSALYLCASSLFGRGTMIGYTFGSGTRLTVV.

The chain uses TRBV5-1 and TRBJ1-4, with 7 bases aligning to TRBD1. Germline CDR1 is SGHRS and CDR2 is YFSETQ. The CDR3 extends over 13 amino acids. Trimming took 4 bases from V and 7 from J; bases not matched to a gene: 4. Here the CDR3 DNA reads TGCGCCAGCAGCACCGACAGGGTTGAAAAACTGTTTTTT. The encoded protein is CASSTDRVEKLFF. Drawing the rest from reference TRBV5-1 and TRBJ1-4, the complete variable domain is KAGVTQTPRYLIKTRGQQVTLSCSPISGHRSVSWYQQTPGQGLQFLFEYFSETQRNKGNFPGRFSGRQFSNSRSEMNVSTLELGDSALYLCASSTDRVEKLFFGSGTQLSVL.

This sequence joins TRBV12-3 or TRBV12-4 and TRBJ1-1; TRBD1 is a possible D gene (6 bases). The CDR3 runs 13 residues. V shed 6 bases and J shed 2 bases, with 10 bases lying between them. CDR3 nucleotides: TGTGCCAGCAGATCGACAGGAAACACTGAAGCTTTCTTT. This codes for CASRSTGNTEAFF.

V usage is TRBV28 and J usage is TRBJ1-5; D not certain. V was shortened by 3 bases and J by 4 bases, with 19 bases between the two germline ends. Germline V gives CDR1 MDHEN, CDR2 SYDVKM. The CDR3 runs to 17 residues. For the CDR3, the DNA is TGTGCCAGCAGTTTTGATATCTCCGTGCTGTCTAATCAGCCCCAGCATTTT. Translated: CASSFDISVLSNQPQHF.

The chain recombines TRBV6-5 with TRBJ1-1, with 9 bases matching TRBD1. The J segment lost 4 bases and the V segment lost 9 bases, leaving 9 bases of the junction unmatched. The CDR3 sequence is 14 residues long. The V gene's germline CDR1 is MNHEY and CDR2 SVGAGI. The CDR3 DNA reads as TGTGCCAGTGGGACAGGGCGGTTGGGCACTGAAGCTTTCTTT. Its translation: CASGTGRLGTEAFF.

This rearrangement joins TRBV24-1 to TRBJ2-1; 7 bases line up with TRBD1. CDR1 is KGHDR, CDR2 SFDVKD, per germline. Losses at the gene ends were 7 bases for V and 6 bases for J; bases not matched to a gene: 5. The CDR3 covers 13 residues. The CDR3 DNA reads TGTGCCACCAGAGAGACAGGGATCAATGAGCAGTTCTTC. Protein product: CATRETGINEQFF.

In its sample, this clone was seen once. CDR3 sequence (DNA): TGCGCCAGCAGCTTGCTGGGCCTAGAGACCCAGTACTTC. Translated, it gives CASSLLGLETQYF. The rearrangement joins TRBV5-1 to TRBJ2-5; D remains ambiguous. V lost 1 base and J lost 4, with 8 bases in between. Germline V lookup: CDR1 SGHRS, CDR2 YFSETQ. The CDR3 has 13 amino acids. Full variable domain (remainder filled in from reference TRBV5-1 and TRBJ2-5): KAGVTQTPRYLIKTRGQQVTLSCSPISGHRSVSWYQQTPGQGLQFLFEYFSETQRNKGNFPGRFSGRQFSNSRSEMNVSTLELGDSALYLCASSLLGLETQYFGPGTRLLVL.

The rearrangement uses TRBV21-1 and TRBJ1-6. TRBV21-1 counts as a pseudogene. This CDR3 has 14 residues. The DNA of the CDR3 is TGTGCCAGCAGCATGCGGGACACTTATTCACCCCTCCACTTT. Protein product: CASSMRDTYSPLHF.

This clone has only a few counts. V gene TRBV11-1 combines with J gene TRBJ1-2; the D gene is possibly TRBD1 (5 bases). The CDR3 is 14 residues long. The germline CDR1 and CDR2 sequences are SGHAT and FQDESV (reference sequence). The V end was cut by 3 bases, the J end by 0 bases, with 8 bases between. CDR3 bases: TGTGCCAGCAGCTTGGGACCCGCTAACTATGGCTACACCTTC. This translates into CASSLGPANYGYTF.

CDR3 sequence: CASSLGLAGPGNTIYF. The DNA for the CDR3 is TGTGCCAGCAGCTTAGGCCTGGCAGGGCCCGGAAACACCATATATTTT. This chain connects TRBV13 to TRBJ1-3, with a possible D match to TRBD1 (5 bases). CDR1 is PRHDT and CDR2 is FYEKMQ in the germline V gene (reference sequence). Trimming removed 0 bases from V and 4 bases from J, with 13 bases in between. The CDR3 has 16 residues. The variable domain in full, completed from reference TRBV13 and TRBJ1-3, reads AAGVIQSPRHLIKEKRETATLKCYPIPRHDTVYWYQQGPGQDPQFLISFYEKMQSDKGSIPDRFSAQQFSDYHSELNMSSLELGDSALYFCASSLGLAGPGNTIYFGEGSWLTVV.

The chain combines TRBV13 with TRBJ1-3; the D is unclear. The germline gives CDR1 PRHDT, CDR2 FYEKMQ (reference sequence). The CDR3 length is 15 residues. The V end was cut by 5 bases, the J end by 5 bases, with 16 bases between. For the CDR3, the DNA is TGTGCCAGCAGCCCTTCAAGGGCAGGTAGAAACACCATATATTTT. Translated, it gives CASSPSRAGRNTIYF.